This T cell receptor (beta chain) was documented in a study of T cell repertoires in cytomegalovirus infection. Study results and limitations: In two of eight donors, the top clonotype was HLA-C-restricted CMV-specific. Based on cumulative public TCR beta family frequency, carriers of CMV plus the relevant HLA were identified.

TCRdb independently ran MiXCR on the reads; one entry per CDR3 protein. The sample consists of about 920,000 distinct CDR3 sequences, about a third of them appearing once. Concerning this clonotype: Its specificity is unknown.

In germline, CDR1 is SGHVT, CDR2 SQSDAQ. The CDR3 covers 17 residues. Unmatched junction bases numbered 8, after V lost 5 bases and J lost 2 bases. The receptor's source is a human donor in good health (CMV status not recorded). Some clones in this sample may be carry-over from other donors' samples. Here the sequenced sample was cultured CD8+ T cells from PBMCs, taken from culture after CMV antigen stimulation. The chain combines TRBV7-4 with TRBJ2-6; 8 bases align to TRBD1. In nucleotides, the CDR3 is TGTGCCAGCAGCCTAGACAGGGGCATAACTGGGGCCAACGTCCTGACTTTC. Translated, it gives CASSLDRGITGANVLTF.